The 14 T cell receptor beta chains below all came from one sample that was sequenced in a study of cytomegalovirus exposure and HLA in healthy donors. PCR used 60 Vbeta primers and 13 Jbeta primers. Assay: immunoSEQ multiplex PCR; the TCRdb copy retains only in-frame clones and omits some. The sample holds roughly 120,000 clones. The sequenced sample consisted of PBMCs. Source of these receptors: a man between 18 and 35 years old in good health and CMV-seronegative.

The chain carries TRBV25-1 and TRBJ1-4; D ambiguous. The germline V gene encodes CDR1 MGHDK and CDR2 SYGVNS. V was shortened by 1 base and J by 3 bases, with 3 bases between the two germline ends. The length of the CDR3 is 13 residues. CDR3 loop: CASSEWPNEKLFF. The CDR3 nucleotides read TGTGCCAGCAGTGAATGGCCTAATGAAAAACTGTTTTTT.

The rearrangement links TRBV18 to TRBJ2-5, with TRBD1 matching over 9 bases. V shed 2 bases and J 7 bases; nucleotides not matched to a gene: 8. The CDR3 consists of 15 residues. Looked up from germline, CDR1 is KGHSH and CDR2 is LQKENI. The CDR3 region has the DNA TGTGCCAGCTCACCAGGACCGGGACAGGGAGGGACCCAGTACTTC. Protein sequence: CASSPGPGQGGTQYF.

The chain's CDR3 is CASSIDAVLGELFF. In DNA, the CDR3 is TGTGCCAGTAGTATAGATGCGGTCTTAGGGGAGCTGTTTTTT. The gene calls are TRBV19 and TRBJ2-2; D not resolved. With 0 bases removed from V and 8 bases from J, the gap between germline ends came to 10 bases. This CDR3 region has 14 residues. Germline V gene sequence: CDR1 LNHDA, CDR2 SQIVND (reference sequence). Full variable domain (missing parts from reference TRBV19 and TRBJ2-2): DGGITQSPKYLFRKEGQNVTLSCEQNLNHDAMYWYRQDPGQGLRLIYYSQIVNDFQKGDIAEGYSVSREKKESFPLTVTSAQKNPTAFYLCASSIDAVLGELFFGEGSRLTVL.

V usage is TRBV29-1 and J usage is TRBJ2-1; 9 bases match TRBD1. The CDR3 runs 14 residues. CDR1 is SQVTM, CDR2 ANQGSEA, per germline. With 0 bases clipped from V and 7 bases from J, the junction kept 4 bases outside the gene matches. In DNA form, the CDR3 reads TGCAGCGTTGAAGATACAGGGGGCAATAATGAGCAGTTCTTC. Its protein is CSVEDTGGNNEQFF.

V is TRBV6-1 and J is TRBJ2-2; a weak D match, TRBD2 (5 bases). Trimming stripped 7 bases from V and 5 bases from J, with 17 bases between. Germline V gene lookup returns CDR1 MNHNS and CDR2 SASEGT. The CDR3 is 15 amino acids. CDR3 protein: CASTGVGEVTGELFF. CDR3 nucleotide sequence: TGTGCCAGCACCGGGGTTGGTGAGGTGACCGGGGAGCTGTTTTTT.

The V and J genes are TRBV30 and TRBJ1-1, with D hard to call. The CDR3 consists of 14 residues. The V end lost 2 bases, the J end lost 2 bases, and 12 bases lay between the germline ends. The V gene's germline CDR1 is GTSNPN and CDR2 SVGIG (reference sequence). CDR3 coding DNA: TGTGCCTGGAGTCCAAGACAAAAAAACACTGAAGCTTTCTTT. Translated: CAWSPRQKNTEAFF.

The CDR3 bases are TGTGCCAGTAGTCATCCCCAGGGAGAGACCCAGTACTTC. Its protein product is CASSHPQGETQYF. The V gene is TRBV19, the J gene TRBJ2-5; D possibly corresponds to TRBD1 (5 bases). Germline assignment: CDR1 LNHDA and CDR2 SQIVND (reference sequence). This CDR3 contains 13 residues. With 5 bases removed from V and 4 bases from J, the gap between germline ends came to 11 bases. The full variable domain, rest sourced from reference TRBV19 and TRBJ2-5, is DGGITQSPKYLFRKEGQNVTLSCEQNLNHDAMYWYRQDPGQGLRLIYYSQIVNDFQKGDIAEGYSVSREKKESFPLTVTSAQKNPTAFYLCASSHPQGETQYFGPGTRLLVL.

This chain uses TRBV6-1 with TRBJ1-1, with D possibly being TRBD1 (5 bases). Germline V lookup: CDR1 MNHNS, CDR2 SASEGT. The V and J ends lost 1 base and 1 base respectively, with 13 bases between them. The CDR3 consists of 16 residues. Written as DNA, the CDR3 is TGTGCCAGCAGTGAAGTAGCCGGGGGAGCGAACACTGAAGCTTTCTTT. Its protein is CASSEVAGGANTEAFF.

The chain links TRBV5-1 to TRBJ2-1; the D gene is possibly TRBD2 (6 bases). V was trimmed by 5 bases and J by 4 bases, leaving 16 bases between them. The germline CDR1 and CDR2 sequences are SGHRS and YFSETQ. The CDR3 is 15 residues long. DNA for the CDR3: TGCGCCAGCAGACAAGCCGGGACTCGATACAATGAGCAGTTCTTC. It codes for CASRQAGTRYNEQFF.

The chain combines TRBV28 with TRBJ2-1, with D possibly being TRBD2 (5 bases). The V gene's germline CDR1 is MDHEN and CDR2 SYDVKM. CDR3 length equals 14 residues. The V gene lost 7 bases and the J gene lost 4 bases, with 14 bases spanning the gap. CDR3 in amino acids: CASKRTHSYNEQFF. The CDR3 bases are TGTGCCAGCAAGCGGACTCATTCTTACAATGAGCAGTTCTTC.

The chain carries TRBV6-5 and TRBJ2-3; TRBD2 matches at 10 bases. Germline CDR1 and CDR2: MNHEY and SVGAGI. The length of the CDR3 is 16 residues. V lost 0 bases, J lost 6 bases, and 6 bases stayed unmatched. CDR3 DNA sequence: TGTGCCAGCAGTTACTCGAGCGGGGGGGCGGAGGATACGCAGTATTTT. It codes for CASSYSSGGAEDTQYF.

The chain employs TRBV2 and TRBJ2-1; TRBD2 aligns across 8 bases. CDR3 length equals 16 residues. V was pared by 3 bases and J by 3 bases, with 7 bases of the junction left unmatched. Germline CDR1 is SNHLY and CDR2 is FYNNEI. The CDR3 DNA reads TGTGCCAGCAGTGAGGGAGGCGGGGGGTTCTACAATGAGCAGTTCTTC. This translates into CASSEGGGGFYNEQFF. The entire variable domain, with the rest obtained from reference TRBV2 and TRBJ2-1, is as follows: EPEVTQTPSHQVTQMGQEVILRCVPISNHLYFYWYRQILGQKVEFLVSFYNNEISEKSEIFDDQFSVERPDGSNFTLKIRSTKLEDSAMYFCASSEGGGGFYNEQFFGPGTRLTVL.

The chain carries TRBV4-2 and TRBJ2-7; the match to TRBD2 covers 10 bases. The CDR3 covers 19 residues. Germline-derived CDR1 and CDR2 are LGHNA and YNFKEQ. Trimming took 4 bases from V and 2 from J; bases not matched to a gene: 17. The CDR3 region is CASSRGGGGSAGGAYEQYF. CDR3 coding DNA: TGTGCCAGCAGCCGAGGCGGAGGGGGCTCAGCGGGGGGGGCCTACGAGCAGTACTTC.

The rearrangement links TRBV5-1 to TRBJ2-3, with TRBD1 identical over 7 bases. Germline assignment: CDR1 SGHRS and CDR2 YFSETQ. J gave up 5 bases and V 4 bases, and 4 bases lay outside the gene matches. This CDR3 has 13 residues. Written as DNA, the CDR3 is TGCGCCAGCAGCCAAACAGGGGAAGATACGCAGTATTTT. Translation gives CASSQTGEDTQYF.